The 28 T cell receptor beta chains below were found in one sample sequenced in a study of human T cells and chemical hapten exposure. TCRdb redid the calling of the RACE reads with MiXCR, one entry per CDR3 protein. The table includes about 380,000 distinct CDR3 sequences, about 4.4% detected once. Time point given: patch test 1, 2 weeks after DPC sensitization. Regarding treatment: therapeutic diphenylcyclopropenone sensitization with weekly scalp DPC. Source: whole blood, taken in connection with sensitization to the hapten diphenylcyclopropenone (DPC). Source of these receptors: a woman in her fifties or sixties with alopecia areata. Some clones in this sample may be carry-over from other donors' samples.

This CDR3 reads CASSLSGNEYF. The CDR3, as DNA: TGTGCCAGCAGTCTCTCGGGTAATGAGTATTTT. The chain combines TRBV6-6 with TRBJ2-3; no reliable D call. Germline lookup yields CDR1 MNHNY and CDR2 SVGAGI (reference sequence). V was clipped by 5 bases and J by 13 bases, with 13 bases between them. The CDR3 consists of 11 residues.

With respect to this clonotype: Since a far larger clone is one base different, this is likely a read error. The chain employs TRBV18 and TRBJ1-1; 7 bases agree with TRBD1. This CDR3 is built from 13 residues. CDR1 is KGHSH and CDR2 is LQKENI in the germline V gene. The CDR3 spells CANSLQGSTEAFF. CDR3 in DNA: TGTGCCAACTCATTACAGGGGTCAACTGAAGCTTTCTTT.

At least ten counts were recorded for this clonotype. The chain couples TRBV18 to TRBJ1-1, with TRBD1 matching 8 bases. Trimming took 3 bases from V and 1 from J; bases not matched to a gene: 7. The CDR3 consists of 16 residues. Germline assignment: CDR1 KGHSH and CDR2 LQKENI. CDR3 protein: CASSPFPTGENTEAFF. The CDR3 nucleotides read TGTGCCAGCTCACCTTTCCCGACAGGGGAGAACACTGAAGCTTTCTTT. Combining the CDR3 with reference TRBV18 and TRBJ1-1 gives the whole variable domain NAGVMQNPRHLVRRRGQEARLRCSPMKGHSHVYWYRQLPEEGLKFMVYLQKENIIDESGMPKERFSAEFPKEGPSILRIQQVVRGDSAAYFCASSPFPTGENTEAFFGQGTRLTVV.

The chain has TRBV25-1 and TRBJ2-7; possibly TRBD2 for D (5 bases). V lost 10 bases, J lost 5 bases, and 18 bases lay in between. Germline values: CDR1 MGHDK, CDR2 SYGVNS. The CDR3 spans 13 residues. CDR3 sequence (DNA): TGTGCCACCCTCGGCGGGTTTCGCCACGAGCAGTACTTC. It encodes CATLGGFRHEQYF.

The V and J genes are TRBV12-3 or TRBV12-4 and TRBJ2-7; D not certain. The germline V and J ends were trimmed by 5 bases and 6 bases, with 14 bases remaining between them. This CDR3 has 13 amino acids. DNA for the CDR3: TGTGCCAGCAGTCTCCCCGCGTGGGCCGAGCAGTACTTC. It codes for CASSLPAWAEQYF.

In this sample, this clonotype turned up many times. V gene TRBV5-5 combines with J gene TRBJ2-3; TRBD2 aligns across 7 bases. With 4 bases clipped from V and 0 bases from J, the junction kept 8 bases outside the gene matches. The CDR3 spans 16 residues. Germline CDR1 is SGHKS and CDR2 is YYEKEE (reference sequence). The CDR3 loop is CASSPQGGTSTDTQYF. The CDR3 coding sequence is TGTGCCAGCAGCCCCCAGGGAGGGACTAGCACAGATACGCAGTATTTT. Drawing the rest from reference TRBV5-5 and TRBJ2-3, the complete variable domain is DAGVTQSPTHLIKTRGQQVTLRCSPISGHKSVSWYQQVLGQGPQFIFQYYEKEERGRGNFPDRFSARQFPNYSSELNVNALLLGDSALYLCASSPQGGTSTDTQYFGPGTRLTVL.

There are many counts of this clonotype. The chain couples TRBV7-9 to TRBJ2-3; D gene unclear. The CDR3 contains 11 residues. CDR1 and CDR2 (germline): SEHNR, FQNEAQ (reference sequence). V dropped 5 bases and J dropped 5 bases, with 5 bases sitting between them. CDR3 residues: CASSGRDTQYF. The CDR3 coding sequence is TGTGCCAGCAGCGGGCGAGATACGCAGTATTTT.

Turning to this clonotype: A read error may explain this, as a much larger clone is one base away. Here the CDR3 DNA reads TGTGCCAGCAGCCAAGTTCGTCCCAGGGGTGACACTGAAGCTTTCTTT. Residues: CASSQVRPRGDTEAFF. The chain is built from TRBV3-1 and TRBJ1-1; weak D call: TRBD1 (6 bases). V lost 1 base and J lost 3, with 15 bases in between. Per germline, CDR1 LGHDT and CDR2 YNNKEL (reference sequence). This CDR3 has 16 residues.

This clonotype appeared a few times. V usage is TRBV29-1 and J usage is TRBJ2-7; D is ambiguous. V gave up 0 bases and J gave up 7 bases, with 10 bases separating them. The CDR3 runs to 12 residues. In germline, CDR1 is SQVTM, CDR2 ANQGSEA. CDR3 amino acids: CSVEETSKEQYF. The CDR3 DNA reads TGCAGCGTTGAAGAAACTTCAAAGGAGCAGTACTTC.

The sample holds many counts of this clonotype. The J gene is TRBJ1-6, the V gene TRBV27; D is perhaps TRBD1 (5 bases). The V end was cut by 4 bases, the J end by 6 bases, with 10 bases between. The CDR3 has 14 residues. Germline CDR1 reads MNHEY; CDR2 reads SMNVEV (reference sequence). This CDR3 is CASSSGSGNSPLHF. The CDR3 nucleotides read TGTGCCAGCAGTTCAGGGTCGGGTAATTCACCCCTCCACTTT.

This clonotype has only a few counts. CDR3 in amino acids: CATSDWDGYGNEQFF. The CDR3 nucleotides read TGTGCCACCAGTGATTGGGACGGTTATGGGAATGAGCAGTTCTTC. J is TRBJ2-1 and V is TRBV24-1, with D perhaps TRBD1 or TRBD2 (5 bases each). The CDR3 consists of 15 residues. The germline V gene has CDR1 KGHDR and CDR2 SFDVKD. V gave up 2 bases and J gave up 7 bases, with 14 bases separating them.

At least ten counts were recorded for this clonotype. V and J are TRBV29-1 and TRBJ2-1; the match to TRBD1 covers 9 bases. V lost 5 bases and J lost 6; bases outside the gene matches: 8. The length of the CDR3 is 14 residues. Germline CDR1 and CDR2: SQVTM and ANQGSEA. CDR3 region: CSVRRDRDSNEQFF. DNA for the CDR3: TGCAGCGTTAGAAGGGACAGGGATTCCAATGAGCAGTTCTTC.

The chain is built from TRBV25-1 and TRBJ2-7; a weak D match, TRBD2 (6 bases). The CDR3 runs 15 residues. Trimming pared 2 bases from V and 7 bases from J, leaving 18 bases between. CDR1 and CDR2 (germline): MGHDK, SYGVNS. The DNA for the CDR3 is TGTGCCAGCAGTGAAGCTGCAATAGCGGCGGCGGAGCAGTACTTC. This gives the protein CASSEAAIAAAEQYF.

The chain uses TRBV12-3 or TRBV12-4 and TRBJ2-7; TRBD2 aligns across 8 bases. There are 14 residues in the CDR3. The V and J ends lost 4 bases and 7 bases, in that order; junction bases with no gene match: 9. This CDR3 reads CASSSSAGAGEQYF. The CDR3 DNA reads as TGTGCCAGCAGTTCCTCAGCGGGAGCCGGGGAGCAGTACTTC.

This clonotype was detected many times. DNA of the CDR3: TGCAGTGCTATGCCGGGGGCGAGAGGCTACACCTTC. Its translation: CSAMPGARGYTF. The chain combines TRBV20-1 with TRBJ1-2, with a possible D match to TRBD1 (6 bases). Germline values: CDR1 DFQATT, CDR2 SNEGSKA (reference sequence). Trimming took 4 bases from V and 8 from J, leaving 14 bases between them. The CDR3 is 12 residues long.

V is TRBV13 and J is TRBJ2-1, with D perhaps matching TRBD2 (7 bases). V was shortened by 8 bases and J by 9 bases, with 23 bases between the two germline ends. CDR3 length equals 15 residues. Germline V gene lookup returns CDR1 PRHDT and CDR2 FYEKMQ (reference sequence). CDR3 sequence reads: CASLTQGRAVVEQFF. DNA of the CDR3: TGTGCCAGCCTCACTCAGGGGAGGGCCGTGGTTGAGCAGTTCTTC.

This clonotype has only a few counts. This chain links TRBV20-1 with TRBJ2-6, with D perhaps matching TRBD1 (6 bases). Germline CDR1 reads DFQATT; CDR2 reads SNEGSKA (reference sequence). V dropped 5 bases and J dropped 0 bases, with 17 bases sitting between them. The CDR3 contains 17 residues. CDR3 DNA sequence: TGCAGTGCTCAGGGGTTTACAAGCCGCTCTGGGGCCAACGTCCTGACTTTC. Its protein product is CSAQGFTSRSGANVLTF.

The chain recombines TRBV20-1 with TRBJ1-5; D not certain. In germline, CDR1 is DFQATT, CDR2 SNEGSKA (reference sequence). CDR3 size: 15 residues. Trimming removed 6 bases from V and 0 bases from J, with 15 bases in between. The CDR3 DNA reads TGCAGTGCGGCACTCTCCCCGGATAGCAATCAGCCCCAGCATTTT. The encoded protein is CSAALSPDSNQPQHF.

This clonotype was seen many times. V and J are TRBV2 and TRBJ2-3; 8 nucleotides align to TRBD1. CDR3 length: 15 amino acids. Germline lookup yields CDR1 SNHLY and CDR2 FYNNEI. After removal of 3 bases from V and 4 bases from J, the junction contained 6 bases not matched to a gene. CDR3 DNA: TGTGCCAGCAGTGACAGGGGGCCGGGGGCAGATACGCAGTATTTT. It encodes CASSDRGPGADTQYF. Using reference TRBV2 and TRBJ2-3 for the parts outside the CDR3, the full variable domain is EPEVTQTPSHQVTQMGQEVILRCVPISNHLYFYWYRQILGQKVEFLVSFYNNEISEKSEIFDDQFSVERPDGSNFTLKIRSTKLEDSAMYFCASSDRGPGADTQYFGPGTRLTVL.

This clonotype was counted a few times. The CDR3 here is CASIDRATNEKLFF. The CDR3 nucleotides read TGTGCCAGCATTGACAGGGCAACTAATGAAAAACTGTTTTTT. The chain joins TRBV6-1 to TRBJ1-4; 7 bases are a match to TRBD1. The CDR3 runs to 14 residues. With 7 bases clipped from V and 0 bases from J, the junction kept 2 bases outside the gene matches. Germline assignment: CDR1 MNHNS and CDR2 SASEGT.

This clonotype was seen ten or more times. V gene TRBV28 combines with J gene TRBJ1-1; TRBD1 agrees at 10 bases. With 7 bases clipped from V and 0 bases from J, the junction kept 5 bases outside the gene matches. CDR3 size: 15 residues. Germline CDR1 and CDR2: MDHEN and SYDVKM. CDR3 amino acids: CASKTGGVMNTEAFF. Here the CDR3 DNA reads TGTGCCAGCAAGACAGGGGGCGTTATGAACACTGAAGCTTTCTTT. Using reference TRBV28 and TRBJ1-1 for the parts outside the CDR3, the full variable domain is DVKVTQSSRYLVKRTGEKVFLECVQDMDHENMFWYRQDPGLGLRLIYFSYDVKMKEKGDIPEGYSVSREKKERFSLILESASTNQTSMYLCASKTGGVMNTEAFFGQGTRLTVV.

A few counts support this clonotype. CDR3 coding DNA: TGTGCCAGCAGTTGGGGGGGGCCGAATTCACCCCTCCACTTT. It yields the protein CASSWGGPNSPLHF. V gene TRBV12-3 or TRBV12-4 combines with J gene TRBJ1-6; tentative D call: TRBD1 (6 bases). This CDR3 is built from 14 residues. Trimming removed 4 bases at V and 7 bases at J, with 11 bases between.

This clonotype has at least ten counts. The rearrangement joins TRBV7-8 to TRBJ1-1; 8 nucleotides line up with TRBD1. The ends lost 3 bases at V and 6 bases at J; junction bases unmatched: 15. The CDR3 runs to 17 residues. The germline V gene has CDR1 SGHVS and CDR2 FQNEAQ. The CDR3 loop is CASSFRDLTGDEAEAFF. The CDR3 DNA follows: TGTGCCAGCAGCTTCCGGGATCTGACAGGGGATGAAGCTGAAGCTTTCTTT.

Points on this clonotype: This may come from a read error, since a much larger clone is one base off. The rearrangement joins TRBV20-1 to TRBJ1-1; D remains unclear. The CDR3 totals 14 residues. Deletions cut 6 bases from V and 6 bases from J, with 20 bases between. Per the germline V gene, CDR1 is DFQATT and CDR2 is SNEGSKA (reference sequence). DNA for the CDR3: TGCAGTGCGATGCCCATTGTTAAGACCGCTGAAGCTTTCTTT. Translation: CSAMPIVKTAEAFF.

CDR3 bases: TGTGCCAGCAGCCAGCGGGGGGGCGGTGTAGGAGAGCAGTTCTTC. Protein sequence: CASSQRGGGVGEQFF. The chain recombines TRBV3-1 with TRBJ2-1; 9 bases are a match to TRBD2. The CDR3 length is 15 residues. V lost 3 bases, J lost 10 bases, and 10 bases stayed unmatched. Germline V gives CDR1 LGHDT, CDR2 YNNKEL (reference sequence).

This clonotype has ten or more counts. This chain links TRBV5-1 with TRBJ1-6; D is uncertain. The CDR3 length is 14 residues. CDR1 is SGHRS and CDR2 is YFSETQ in the germline V gene. With 0 bases removed from V and 10 bases from J, the gap between germline ends came to 11 bases. The CDR3 sequence is CASSLEPGRSPLHF. The DNA for the CDR3 is TGCGCCAGCAGCTTGGAACCGGGAAGGTCACCCCTCCACTTT. The full variable domain, completed using reference TRBV5-1 and TRBJ1-6, is KAGVTQTPRYLIKTRGQQVTLSCSPISGHRSVSWYQQTPGQGLQFLFEYFSETQRNKGNFPGRFSGRQFSNSRSEMNVSTLELGDSALYLCASSLEPGRSPLHFGNGTRLTVT.

This clonotype showed up many times. The chain links TRBV6-5 to TRBJ2-3; D not resolved. The CDR3 loop spans 12 amino acids. The germline V gene has CDR1 MNHEY and CDR2 SVGAGI. The V and J ends lost 4 bases and 7 bases respectively, with 9 bases between them. Here the CDR3 DNA reads TGTGCCAGCAGTTCCACCGGGTATACGCAGTATTTT. Its protein product is CASSSTGYTQYF.

This clonotype has more than one count but fewer than ten. The gene calls are TRBV29-1 and TRBJ2-3; 7 bases fit TRBD2. Germline V gives CDR1 SQVTM, CDR2 ANQGSEA. This CDR3 region has 13 residues. Trimming cost V 7 bases and J 0 bases; bases outside gene matches: 4. CDR3 in amino acids: CSALAASTDTQYF. In DNA, the CDR3 is TGCAGCGCCCTAGCGGCAAGCACAGATACGCAGTATTTT.